This passage covers 8 T cell receptor beta chains from one sample sequenced in a study of monozygotic twins with inflammatory bowel disease (dated by TCRdb to the late 2010s). The library came from 5' RACE. The sequencing machine was an Illumina HiSeq 2500. TCRdb reprocessed the raw reads; every CDR3 protein sequence is a single record, and DNA is not supplied. The sample's table covers over 200,000 distinct CDR3 sequences. Jointly, the top ten make up 7.5% to 9.5% of the sample. Sequencing was carried out using blood. These receptors all come from a human donor with ulcerative colitis or Crohn's disease, or a healthy co-twin of an affected twin (not recorded which).

V usage is TRBV12-3 or TRBV12-4 and J usage is TRBJ2-7; TCRdb proposes TRBD1, but this gene call is untestable without DNA. This CDR3 is 19 amino acids long. CDR3 sequence: CASSKKGQGSLAGTYEQYF.

The chain recombines TRBV7-8 with TRBJ2-2; the TCRdb call, TRBD2, lacks DNA for checking. The CDR3 runs to 17 residues. CDR1 is SGHVS, CDR2 FQNEAQ, per germline. This CDR3 reads CASSLEAGESNTGELFF.

J is TRBJ1-3 and V is TRBV29-1. Germline V CDR1 and CDR2: SQVTM, ANQGSEA. This CDR3 is 13 amino acids long. This CDR3 is CSVRGSSGNTIYF. Using reference TRBV29-1 and TRBJ1-3 for the parts outside the CDR3, the full variable domain is SAVISQKPSRDICQRGTSLTIQCQVDSQVTMMFWYRQQPGQSLTLIATANQGSEATYESGFVIDKFPISRPNLTFSTLTVSNMSPEDSSIYLCSVRGSSGNTIYFGEGSWLTVV.

The chain recombines TRBV5-1 with TRBJ1-2. The CDR3 is 11 amino acids. Germline CDR1 and CDR2: SGHRS and YFSETQ. CDR3 loop: CASSASYGYTF.

The chain uses TRBV5-1 and TRBJ1-5; TCRdb's assignment of TRBD1 cannot be checked, as there is no DNA. The CDR3 contains 15 residues. Per the germline V gene, CDR1 is SGHRS and CDR2 is YFSETQ. CDR3 sequence reads: CASSSDGGSNQPQHF.

The CDR3 is CATSRERGLEQFF. J is TRBJ2-1 and V is TRBV15; the D call of TRBD1 rests on TCRdb alone, since no DNA is present to check it. The length of the CDR3 is 13 residues. Germline-derived CDR1 and CDR2 are LNHNV and YYDKDF (reference sequence).

CDR3 protein: CASSFRTSGVTYEQYF. The J gene is TRBJ2-7, the V gene TRBV11-2; as DNA is missing, the TRBD2 call by TCRdb cannot be tested. The CDR3 is 16 residues long. CDR1 is SGHAT and CDR2 is FQNNGV in the germline V gene.

The chain recombines TRBV27 with TRBJ2-1; the TCRdb call, TRBD1, lacks DNA for checking. The CDR3 is 16 residues long. The germline gives CDR1 MNHEY, CDR2 SMNVEV (reference sequence). CDR3 region: CASSSAGTGFGGEQFF.